A selection of T cell receptor beta chains follows, all from one sample in a study of cytomegalovirus exposure and HLA in healthy donors. The assay was immunoSEQ multiplex PCR, and TCRdb's table has in-frame clones only and misses some. The sample holds approximately 88,000 clones, approximately 96% seen once. Sequencing used PBMCs. The receptors stem from a woman under 30 in good health and CMV-seronegative. Each CDR3 is given with its conserved first and last residue. The D gene is left open where the match is weak. Expanded clones get a size class; other rows say once, few or many, or leave the size out.

d_call clone_size j_call v_call cdr3_nt cdr3_aa
TRBD1 . TRBJ1-1 TRBV10-3 TGTGCCAACAGCGCCTCCGGGACAGCTGAAGCTTTCTTT CANSASGTAEAFF
TRBD2 . TRBJ2-7 TRBV27 TGTGCCAGCAGTTATTCTAGCGGGCCCCTCTACGAGCAGTACTTC CASSYSSGPLYEQYF
TRBD1 . TRBJ1-1 TRBV11-3 TGTGCCAGCAGCTTATCGGGTCAGGGGGTAGTCTTT CASSLSGQGVVF
. . TRBJ2-7 TRBV5-1 TGCGCCAGCAGCCCAAGGACAGACTCCTACGAGCAGTACTTC CASSPRTDSYEQYF
. . TRBJ2-7 TRBV5-1 TGCGCCAGCAGCTTGGCAGGGACAGCGACTAGCGCGGACGAGCAGTACTTC CASSLAGTATSADEQYF
TRBD2 . TRBJ2-1 TRBV7-8 TGTGCCAGCAGCTTAGGCTTACTAGCGGGGGGGAGAGGTGAGCAGTTCTTC CASSLGLLAGGRGEQFF
. . TRBJ1-1 TRBV13 TGTGCCAGCAGCTTACAGGTGGGGGGAATGAACACTGAAGCTTTCTTT CASSLQVGGMNTEAFF
TRBD2 . TRBJ2-7 TRBV7-2 TGTGCCAGCAGCTTAGCGCTCGGACTAGCGGGCAGCTCCTACGAGCAGTACTTC CASSLALGLAGSSYEQYF
TRBD1 few TRBJ1-2 TRBV7-6 TGTGCCAGCAGCTCCCGACAGGGGACTAACTATGGCTACACCTTC CASSSRQGTNYGYTF
. . TRBJ1-4 TRBV29-1 TGCAGCGTTGTGTGGCAGGGAGGTGAAAAACTGTTTTTT CSVVWQGGEKLFF
. . TRBJ2-1 TRBV27 TGTGCCAGCAGTCGGAGCGGCAATGAGCAGTTCTTC CASSRSGNEQFF
TRBD2 . TRBJ2-7 TRBV5-1 TGCGCCAGCAGCTTGGTGGGGACTAGCGGTACCTACGAGCAGTACTTC CASSLVGTSGTYEQYF
TRBD1 . TRBJ2-1 TRBV14 TGTGCCAGCAGCCAAAACAGGGGGCTGGGACTCTACAATGAGCAGTTCTTC CASSQNRGLGLYNEQFF
TRBD2 . TRBJ2-7 TRBV9 TGTGCCACGAAACCTAGCGGAGGGGTTTACGAGCAGTACTTC CATKPSGGVYEQYF
. . TRBJ2-7 TRBV6-5 TGTGCCAGCAGTTATCGGCGGGCCGGAACCGAGCAGTACTTC CASSYRRAGTEQYF
TRBD1 . TRBJ1-1 TRBV7-6 TGTGCCAGCAGCCTGGGACAGTTGAACACTGAAGCTTTCTTT CASSLGQLNTEAFF
TRBD2 . TRBJ2-3 TRBV25-1 TGTGCCAGCAGTCCTAGCGGGAGTGATACGCAGTATTTT CASSPSGSDTQYF
. . TRBJ2-7 TRBV4-1 TGCGCCAGCAGTCCGACAGAAGGGGTCTCCTACGAGCAGTACTTC CASSPTEGVSYEQYF
TRBD2 . TRBJ2-7 TRBV28 TGTGCCAGCAGTTCTGGCGGGAGGGAGCAGTACTTC CASSSGGREQYF
. . TRBJ2-1 TRBV19 TGTGCCAGTAGTATAAACAGGGACAATGAGCAGTTCTTC CASSINRDNEQFF
. . TRBJ1-3 TRBV27 TGTGCCAGCAGTTTAAGAGGGATTGTTGGAAACACCATATATTTT CASSLRGIVGNTIYF
. . TRBJ1-4 TRBV7-9 TGTGCCAGCAGCCAAAGGGAGGAGAAACTGTTTTTT CASSQREEKLFF
. . TRBJ2-7 TRBV6-6 TGTGCCAGCAGTTACACCGGATGGACAGTCTCCTACGAGCAGTACTTC CASSYTGWTVSYEQYF
. . TRBJ2-3 TRBV2 TGTGCCAGCAGATTTGACAGACACACAGATACGCAGTATTTT CASRFDRHTDTQYF
TRBD1 . TRBJ2-1 TRBV6-4 TGTGCCAGCAGTGACGAGGGACAGTGGTATAGTGAGCAGTTCTTC CASSDEGQWYSEQFF
. . TRBJ2-1 TRBV18 TGTGCCAGCTCACCACTACTTAATGAGCAGTTCTTC CASSPLLNEQFF
. once TRBJ1-1 TRBV18 TGTGCCAGCTCAGGTCAGGGATTAAACACTGAAGCTTTCTTT CASSGQGLNTEAFF
. . TRBJ2-7 TRBV5-1 TGCGCCTCATCCGAGGGCCGGCTTTACTACGAGCAGTACTTC CASSEGRLYYEQYF